This T cell receptor beta chain was profiled in a study of blood T cell repertoires in COVID-19 (dated by TCRdb to 2019 to 2021). About the investigation overall: Samples covering the acute and convalescent phases of COVID-19 were provided by collaborators in the United States, Italy and Spain. The material from the prospective study consisted of cDNA or gDNA derived from T cells, B-cell-depleted T cells, or PBMCs. Deeply sampled blood TCRbeta repertoires from subjects exposed to, actively infected with, or recovered from COVID-19 were included in the dataset. The repertoires were released in a freely available public database meant as a resource for research on the immune response to SARS-CoV-2. The samples were drawn from two sources: the first 160 participants of the ongoing ImmuneRACE study, and approximately 1,300 subjects contributed by 6 global collaborators. Sample metadata almost always included a de-identified subject ID, COVID-19 status, age in years and sex. Where HLA class I and class II types were available, the types were taken from metadata supplied by the sample provider, not from assay-based typing. The full study reports these points: The quantity of clinical and demographic metadata differed by source and by participant and was supplied without curation.

Enrolling through a virtual design, the prospective study's participants ranged in age from about 18 to 89 years and lived across 24 United States geographic areas. Cohort assignment in the prospective study relied on participant-reported clinical history from a screening survey and a study questionnaire. A participant counted as exposed if, within 2 weeks of entering the study, that participant had been in contact with someone who had a PCR-confirmed or clinician-diagnosed COVID-19 case. Mobile phlebotomists in the prospective study collected whole blood, serum and a nasopharyngeal or oropharyngeal swab from every participant. Additional blood draws and questionnaires over an approximately two-month period could optionally be provided by prospective study participants. Before DNA extraction, prospective study blood samples were shipped either frozen or at room temperature. TCRbeta CDR3 regions were amplified from genomic DNA by means of the immunoSEQ Assay, a bias-controlled multiplex PCR. For the original study's pipeline: Within the assay, amplification of reference gene primers was used to estimate how many nucleated cells each sample contained. To quantify the absolute abundance of each unique TCRbeta CDR3 rearrangement, sequence reads were collapsed and filtered. Productive Simpson clonality was computed per sample as the square root of Simpson's diversity index over productive rearrangements. As stored in TCRdb, this immuneACCESS dataset retains in-frame rearrangements with V and J assigned. A fraction of the clones does not appear; measured against another copy, unresolved V genes explain less than half of the discrepancy, and the remainder lacks a known reason. The V and J calls and clone size are taken from that table; D and trimming were inferred from the DNA. The sample profile shows roughly 380,000 clones; 88% of them were found once. The top ten clonotypes cover around 0.92% of the sample.

Notes on this clone: There is no known antigen for this receptor. Base qualities are not at hand, and no much larger clone is one base apart.

The sample consisted of PBMCs or T cells enriched from blood (not recorded which). This receptor was obtained from a woman aged 25 to 39 who had been exposed to COVID-19.

The nucleotides read TGTGCCAGCAGCACCGGGACAGGGTTGTACGAGCAGTACTTC. This sequence encodes CASSTGTGLYEQYF. The rearranged chain carries TRBV9 and TRBJ2-7, with TRBD1 identical over 9 junction bases. The CDR3 goes from the cysteine to the phenylalanine over 14 residues. Only the CDR3 part of the read is kept: 42 bases, read in frame from the first base. CDR1 SGDLS and CDR2 YYNGEE are derived from the germline V gene. The germline V end is reduced by 4 bases and the J end by 4 bases; junction bases left unmatched: 6. Full variable domain (CDR3 extended with the reference TRBV9 and TRBJ2-7 proteins): DSGVTQTPKHLITATGQRVTLRCSPRSGDLSVYWYQQSLDQGLQFLIQYYNGEERAKGNILERFSAQQFPDLHSELNLSSLELGDSALYFCASSTGTGLYEQYFGPGTRLTVT.